Below are 15 T cell receptor beta chains sequenced from a single sample in a study of cytomegalovirus exposure and HLA in healthy donors. Clones were read by immunoSEQ multiplex PCR, and TCRdb kept only the in-frame ones, dropping some. The data show under 75,000 clones, with around 95% seen just once and 6% to 8.5% held by the top ten. Input material: PBMCs. These receptors all stem from a woman between 18 and 29 years old in good health and CMV-seropositive.

The chain joins TRBV6-5 to TRBJ2-7; 9 nucleotides agree with TRBD1. Germline CDR1 MNHEY, CDR2 SVGAGI. CDR3 length: 15 amino acids. V trimming: 5 bases; J trimming: 3 bases; junction bases outside the gene matches: 8. CDR3 residues: CASSLTGTGIYEQYF. CDR3 nucleotides: TGTGCCAGCAGTCTAACCGGGACAGGGATCTACGAGCAGTACTTC.

V usage is TRBV30 and J usage is TRBJ2-1; 11 bases match TRBD2. Trimming at V came to 4 bases and at J to 8 bases, leaving 7 bases not matched to a gene. This CDR3 comprises 14 residues. The germline V gene encodes CDR1 GTSNPN and CDR2 SVGIG (reference sequence). The CDR3 DNA is TGTGCCTGGAACCGACTAGCGGGACTCGATGAGCAGTTCTTC. Translated: CAWNRLAGLDEQFF.

The CDR3: CAASRGGTYEQYF. In nucleotides, the CDR3 is TGTGCCGCCTCTCGGGGCGGGACCTACGAGCAGTACTTC. The genes are TRBV28 and TRBJ2-7; TRBD2 is a possible D gene (6 bases). This CDR3 has 13 amino acids. CDR1 MDHEN and CDR2 SYDVKM come from the germline V gene. Trimming took 11 bases from V and 2 from J, leaving 16 bases between them.

V and J are TRBV9 and TRBJ1-4; the match to TRBD1 covers 7 bases. With V trimmed by 3 bases and J by 4 bases, 3 bases remained unmatched. Germline V lookup: CDR1 SGDLS, CDR2 YYNGEE. The CDR3 is made up of 14 amino acids. The CDR3 DNA sequence: TGTGCCAGCAGCGGGACAGGCTTTAATGAAAAACTGTTTTTT. Its translation: CASSGTGFNEKLFF.

J is TRBJ2-1 and V is TRBV29-1, with TRBD2 identical over 7 bases. With V trimmed by 6 bases and J by 9 bases, 14 bases remained unmatched. The CDR3 is made up of 14 amino acids. CDR1 and CDR2 (germline): SQVTM, ANQGSEA. CDR3 DNA: TGCAGCGTAGCCCCATCGGGGAGGGACGGTGAGCAGTTCTTC. Its translation is CSVAPSGRDGEQFF.

The V call is TRBV5-1, the J call TRBJ1-6; D may be TRBD1 (5 bases). Trimming cost V 1 base and J 7 bases, with 9 bases left between them. CDR1 SGHRS and CDR2 YFSETQ come from the germline V gene. CDR3 length: 14 amino acids. The CDR3 reads CASSLTGPNSPLHF. Here the CDR3 DNA reads TGCGCCAGCAGCTTGACAGGCCCAAATTCACCCCTCCACTTT.

The chain couples TRBV6-5 to TRBJ2-5; D perhaps matches TRBD2 (6 bases). Germline assignment: CDR1 MNHEY and CDR2 SVGAGI. The CDR3 has 11 amino acids. Deletions cut 11 bases from V and 5 bases from J, with 12 bases between. CDR3 in amino acids: CAGGDLETQYF. The CDR3 DNA is TGTGCCGGCGGGGATCTGGAGACCCAGTACTTC.

The gene calls are TRBV30 and TRBJ1-1; TRBD1 is a possible D gene (5 bases). This CDR3 spans 14 amino acids. The germline V gene encodes CDR1 GTSNPN and CDR2 SVGIG (reference sequence). Trimming took off 2 bases at V and 10 bases at J, with 20 bases between the two ends. Here the CDR3 DNA reads TGTGCCTGGAGTTTAAAGTTTATGTGGAGGGGAGCTTTCTTT. Its protein is CAWSLKFMWRGAFF.

The CDR3 reads CASSWAAGTSGLEQFF. The DNA for the CDR3 is TGTGCCAGCAGTTGGGCAGCCGGGACTAGCGGCCTTGAGCAGTTCTTC. The chain joins TRBV7-2 to TRBJ2-1; 11 nucleotides agree with TRBD2. The CDR3 is 16 amino acids. Germline CDR1 SGHTA, CDR2 FQGNSA. V was clipped by 6 bases and J by 9 bases; unmatched bases: 13.

The chain has TRBV5-4 and TRBJ2-7; tentative D call: TRBD2 (5 bases). The germline CDR1 and CDR2 sequences are SGHNT and YYREEE (reference sequence). This CDR3 is built from 14 residues. Trimming left V 4 bases short and J 6 bases short, with 17 bases between. CDR3 region: CASSGMDSPSEQYF. CDR3 DNA sequence: TGTGCCAGCAGCGGTATGGACTCCCCTAGCGAGCAGTACTTC.

This clone turned up a few times. The rearrangement links TRBV30 to TRBJ1-2; TRBD1 is a possible D gene (5 bases). This CDR3 is 16 amino acids long. V shed 1 base and J shed 4 bases, with 19 bases lying between them. Germline loops: CDR1 GTSNPN, CDR2 SVGIG (reference sequence). The DNA for the CDR3 is TGTGCCTGGAGTGCCCTAGGGGCCAGGGCGGCCTATGGCTACACCTTC. This codes for CAWSALGARAAYGYTF.

The chain couples TRBV6-1 to TRBJ2-7; 12 nucleotides agree with TRBD2. This CDR3 spans 14 amino acids. CDR1 is MNHNS and CDR2 is SASEGT in the germline V gene. V shed 6 bases, J shed 5 bases, and the junction held 5 bases outside the gene matches. CDR3: CASRTSGSQNEQYF. The CDR3 DNA follows: TGTGCCAGCAGGACTAGCGGGAGCCAAAACGAGCAGTACTTC.

This chain uses TRBV5-5 with TRBJ2-7, with 8 positions matching TRBD2. With 2 bases clipped from V and 6 bases from J, the junction kept 10 bases outside the gene matches. The CDR3 runs to 15 residues. CDR1 is SGHKS, CDR2 YYEKEE, per germline (reference sequence). This chain's CDR3 is CASSFGSGGPREQYF. DNA of the CDR3: TGTGCCAGCAGCTTCGGAAGCGGGGGACCGCGCGAGCAGTACTTC.

The chain combines TRBV18 with TRBJ1-2, with D maybe TRBD1 (6 bases). Looked up from germline, CDR1 is KGHSH and CDR2 is LQKENI. This CDR3 has 16 amino acids. Trimming cost V 4 bases and J 8 bases, with 23 bases left between them. The CDR3 region has the DNA TGTGCCAGCTCACTAAACAGACAGGCCACTCAGGGCGGCTACACCTTC. Protein: CASSLNRQATQGGYTF.

The sample holds a few counts of this clone. The chain employs TRBV9 and TRBJ1-4; 8 nucleotides line up with TRBD1. The CDR3 is made up of 16 amino acids. Germline V gene data show CDR1 as SGDLS and CDR2 as YYNGEE. V lost 4 bases to trimming and J lost 8 bases; unmatched junction nucleotides: 13. This chain's CDR3 is CASSPGDRGRGEKLFF. CDR3 in DNA: TGTGCCAGCAGCCCAGGAGACAGGGGACGGGGCGAAAAACTGTTTTTT.